The T cell receptor beta chain under discussion was sequenced for a study of T cell responses to AZD1222 COVID-19 vaccine. Turning to this clone: Antigen: not known.

Repertoires were generated with immunoSEQ multiplex PCR, while TCRdb's copy carries only in-frame clones and drops some. The table has some 200,000 clones, about 95% seen once. Study-wide results and limits: CD4 TCRs covered the whole spike, strongest at regions 160-218 and 743-854. Reports indicate that nearly half of spike-specific TCRs are directed at unmutated variant regions.

Per the germline V gene, CDR1 is MDHEN and CDR2 is SYDVKM. The CDR3 totals 12 residues. Between the trimmed V and J ends, which lost 4 bases and 4 bases, there was a span of 8 bases. The sequences come from peripheral blood, collected 28 days after the second dose of the MenACWY control vaccine. This sequence was found in an adult who received the MenACWY meningococcal vaccine as a control. The rearrangement links TRBV28 to TRBJ2-7; D is undetermined. The DNA for the CDR3 is TGTGCCAGCAGTTCCCCGTTGTACGAGCAGTACTTC. It encodes CASSSPLYEQYF.